This TCR beta chain stems from a study of cytotoxic CD8 clonotypes in ibrutinib-treated CLL. There are 13 residues in the CDR3. The germline gives CDR1 MNHNS, CDR2 SASEGT. Trimming cost V 9 bases and J 7 bases, with 16 bases left between them. Sequencing used immunoSEQ multiplex PCR; TCRdb keeps in-frame clones, though not all of them. The table has under 200,000 clones, around 84% seen once. The rearrangement uses TRBV6-1 and TRBJ1-5; the D is unclear. The sequenced sample was PBMCs, obtained after 12 months of ibrutinib treatment. This receptor was identified in a human donor with chronic lymphocytic leukemia. CDR3 protein: CASGGTRSQPQHF. CDR3 in DNA: TGTGCCAGTGGTGGTACCCGTAGCCAGCCCCAGCATTTT.